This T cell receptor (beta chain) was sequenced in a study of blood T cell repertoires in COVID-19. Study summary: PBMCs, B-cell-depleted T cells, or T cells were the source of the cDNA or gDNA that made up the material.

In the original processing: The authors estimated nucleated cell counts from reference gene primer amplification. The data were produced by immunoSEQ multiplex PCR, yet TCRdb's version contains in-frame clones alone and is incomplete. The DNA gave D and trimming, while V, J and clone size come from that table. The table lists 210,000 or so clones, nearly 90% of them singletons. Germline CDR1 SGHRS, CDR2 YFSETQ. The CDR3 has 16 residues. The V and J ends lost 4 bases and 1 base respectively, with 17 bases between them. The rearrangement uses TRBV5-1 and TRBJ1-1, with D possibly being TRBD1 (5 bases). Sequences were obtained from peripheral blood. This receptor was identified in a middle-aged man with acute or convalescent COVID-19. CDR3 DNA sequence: TGCGCCAGCAGCCTTCCGGGAGGGACCCGGAACACTGAAGCTTTCTTT. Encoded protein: CASSLPGGTRNTEAFF.